Listed here are 7 T cell receptor beta chains from one sample, sequenced in a study of blood T cell repertoires in COVID-19. Some clones are missing from TCRdb's copy, which holds only in-frame ones; the method was immunoSEQ multiplex PCR. This table has 150,000 to 160,000 clones, around 84% appearing once. Sequenced input: peripheral blood. The receptor set was obtained from a woman aged 50 to 60 with acute or convalescent COVID-19.

The V call is TRBV12-5, the J call TRBJ2-2, with TRBD1 matching over 11 bases. CDR1 and CDR2 from the germline V gene are LGHNT and FRNRAP. The ends lost 8 bases at V and 5 bases at J; junction bases unmatched: 13. This CDR3 region has 17 residues. CDR3 sequence: CASTTGTGGPSTGELFF. The CDR3 region has the DNA TGTGCTAGTACCACCGGGACAGGGGGGCCTTCAACCGGGGAGCTGTTTTTT.

V gene TRBV29-1 combines with J gene TRBJ2-1; possibly TRBD2 for D (6 bases). Germline V gives CDR1 SQVTM, CDR2 ANQGSEA. This CDR3 region has 13 residues. V lost 7 bases and J 3 bases, leaving 13 bases between the germline ends. CDR3 DNA sequence: TGCAGCGCAAGAGGAGGGGTCTACAATGAGCAGTTCTTC. Protein sequence: CSARGGVYNEQFF.

The V call is TRBV7-8, the J call TRBJ1-2; TRBD1 matches at 7 bases. After removal of 5 bases from V and 1 base from J, the junction contained 10 bases not matched to a gene. The germline V gene has CDR1 SGHVS and CDR2 FQNEAQ. This CDR3 spans 16 amino acids. The CDR3 bases are TGTGCCAGCAGCCAAGGCCCACGACAGGGTAACTATGGCTACACCTTC. This gives the protein CASSQGPRQGNYGYTF.

This chain uses TRBV5-4 with TRBJ2-2, with 11 nucleotides matching TRBD1. The germline gives CDR1 SGHNT, CDR2 YYREEE (reference sequence). V gave up 1 base and J gave up 5 bases; unmatched junction bases: 7. The CDR3 contains 17 residues. The CDR3 region has the DNA TGTGCCAGCAGCTTGCCCGGACAGGGGGCGGGAACCGGGGAGCTGTTTTTT. It translates to CASSLPGQGAGTGELFF.

This chain uses TRBV29-1 with TRBJ1-1; D perhaps matches TRBD1 (5 bases). Germline CDR1 is SQVTM and CDR2 is ANQGSEA. This CDR3 region has 13 residues. The V and J ends lost 6 bases and 4 bases respectively, with 15 bases between them. This CDR3 is CSVGPYLGTEAFF. CDR3 in DNA: TGCAGCGTGGGGCCGTATCTTGGCACTGAAGCTTTCTTT.

V is TRBV16 and J is TRBJ2-2; 10 bases line up with TRBD1. There are 16 residues in the CDR3. CDR1 and CDR2 (germline): KGHSY, FQNENV. V dropped 4 bases and J dropped 6; count of bases not matched to a gene: 8. The CDR3 region has the DNA TGTGCCAGCAGCCGCGGACAGGGGGTGTCGGCCGGGGAGCTGTTTTTT. Its protein is CASSRGQGVSAGELFF.

The chain carries TRBV7-2 and TRBJ1-5, with 8 bases aligning to TRBD1. There are 15 residues in the CDR3. After removal of 5 bases from V and 2 bases from J, the junction contained 5 bases not matched to a gene. Germline V lookup: CDR1 SGHTA, CDR2 FQGNSA. The CDR3 bases are TGTGCCAGCAGCCCTGGGACAGGACGCAATCAGCCCCAGCATTTT. Translated, it gives CASSPGTGRNQPQHF.